Below, 17 T cell receptor beta chains from the same sample are listed, as sequenced in a study of graft-versus-host responses after intestinal transplantation. Assay used: immunoSEQ multiplex PCR; TCRdb lists only in-frame clones, some missing. The sample shows about 43,000 clones, approximately 95% of them seen only once. Sequenced here: PBMCs, sampled approximately 340 days after intestinal transplant. The origin of the receptors is a human patient who received an intestinal transplant, so some T cells may come from the graft donor.

This chain links TRBV9 with TRBJ2-7; either TRBD1 or TRBD2 may fit D (5 bases each). Germline CDR1 and CDR2: SGDLS and YYNGEE. The V end was cut by 3 bases, the J end by 2 bases, with 15 bases between. The CDR3 is made up of 15 amino acids. The CDR3 region is CASSAGAGPTYEQYF. CDR3 DNA: TGTGCCAGCAGCGCCGGGGCGGGCCCCACCTACGAGCAGTACTTC.

This chain links TRBV13 with TRBJ2-7, with TRBD1 identical over 7 bases. The germline gives CDR1 PRHDT, CDR2 FYEKMQ (reference sequence). Trimming at V came to 1 base and at J to 4 bases, leaving 10 bases not matched to a gene. CDR3 length: 16 amino acids. CDR3 sequence: CASSLEGAVNPYEQYF. The CDR3 nucleotides are TGTGCCAGCAGCTTAGAGGGGGCAGTGAATCCGTACGAGCAGTACTTC.

This clone appeared once. This rearrangement joins TRBV2 to TRBJ2-2; D remains ambiguous. With 6 bases removed from V and 2 bases from J, the gap between germline ends came to 22 bases. The CDR3 runs to 18 residues. Germline V CDR1 and CDR2: SNHLY, FYNNEI. As DNA, the CDR3 is TGTGCCAGCAGCCCCTTGATCCTGCTCGGCCGAAACACCGGGGAGCTGTTTTTT. Its protein product is CASSPLILLGRNTGELFF.

The chain has TRBV5-1 and TRBJ2-5; D ambiguous. Germline loops: CDR1 SGHRS, CDR2 YFSETQ. Between the trimmed V and J ends, which lost 2 bases and 1 base, there was a span of 6 bases. The CDR3 spans 13 residues. The CDR3 loop reads CASSFPVQETQYF. DNA of the CDR3: TGCGCCAGCAGCTTTCCGGTCCAAGAGACCCAGTACTTC. Full variable domain (rest looked up from reference TRBV5-1 and TRBJ2-5): KAGVTQTPRYLIKTRGQQVTLSCSPISGHRSVSWYQQTPGQGLQFLFEYFSETQRNKGNFPGRFSGRQFSNSRSEMNVSTLELGDSALYLCASSFPVQETQYFGPGTRLLVL.

The V call is TRBV4-3, the J call TRBJ1-2; 8 nucleotides align to TRBD1. The CDR3 runs to 16 residues. The junction had 14 bases not matched to a gene; V was cut back by 4 bases and J by 7 bases. Germline V CDR1 and CDR2: LGHNA, YSLEER. CDR3 in amino acids: CASSPERDRMVRGYTF. The CDR3 DNA reads TGCGCCAGCAGCCCAGAACGGGACAGGATGGTACGTGGCTACACCTTC.

This rearrangement joins TRBV5-1 to TRBJ1-3, with D possibly TRBD1 on 6 matching bases. This CDR3 is built from 16 residues. Deletions cut 4 bases from V and 4 bases from J, with 18 bases between. Germline assignment: CDR1 SGHRS and CDR2 YFSETQ. This chain's CDR3 is CASSQRIPGAGNTIYF. The CDR3 DNA is TGCGCCAGCAGCCAAAGAATACCAGGGGCCGGAAACACCATATATTTT.

CDR3 DNA: TGTGCCAGCAGCGGGGGACTATCCCACAATGAGCAGTTCTTC. Translated: CASSGGLSHNEQFF. J is TRBJ2-1 and V is TRBV13; TRBD2 agrees at 7 bases. Germline V lookup: CDR1 PRHDT, CDR2 FYEKMQ (reference sequence). V lost 5 bases to trimming and J lost 5 bases; unmatched junction nucleotides: 6. This CDR3 contains 14 residues.

This clone was picked up one time. The genes are TRBV7-9 and TRBJ2-7; 7 bases line up with TRBD2. The CDR3 is 14 residues long. CDR1 and CDR2 from the germline V gene are SEHNR and FQNEAQ (reference sequence). The ends lost 5 bases at V and 2 bases at J; junction bases unmatched: 6. CDR3: CASSQAGTTYEQYF. CDR3 DNA sequence: TGTGCCAGCAGCCAAGCCGGGACTACCTACGAGCAGTACTTC.

The CDR3 DNA follows: TGTGCCAGCAGCTTGGCCGGGGCTCACTCCTACGAGCAGTACTTC. It is translated as CASSLAGAHSYEQYF. J is TRBJ2-7 and V is TRBV5-4; either TRBD1 or TRBD2 may supply D (5 bases each). The V end lost 0 bases, the J end lost 0 bases, and 10 bases lay between the germline ends. There are 15 residues in the CDR3. The V gene's germline CDR1 is SGHNT and CDR2 YYREEE (reference sequence). The full variable domain, completed using reference TRBV5-4 and TRBJ2-7, is ETGVTQSPTHLIKTRGQQVTLRCSSQSGHNTVSWYQQALGQGPQFIFQYYREEENGRGNFPPRFSGLQFPNYSSELNVNALELDDSALYLCASSLAGAHSYEQYFGPGTRLTVT.

The gene calls are TRBV28 and TRBJ2-5; D unresolved. The germline gives CDR1 MDHEN, CDR2 SYDVKM. CDR3 length: 10 amino acids. V lost 6 bases, J lost 3 bases, and 2 bases lay in between. The CDR3 nucleotides are TGTGCCAGCAGCAAAGAGACCCAGTACTTC. It translates to CASSKETQYF.

The chain has TRBV7-9 and TRBJ1-1; no reliable D call. The CDR3 totals 14 residues. Germline lookup yields CDR1 SEHNR and CDR2 FQNEAQ (reference sequence). V was trimmed by 7 bases and J by 4 bases, leaving 16 bases between them. CDR3 sequence (DNA): TGTGCCAGCACCCTGAGGAGGAACCCCACTGAAGCTTTCTTT. It codes for CASTLRRNPTEAFF.

The chain couples TRBV6-5 to TRBJ2-7, with no clear D. The CDR3 contains 14 residues. The V gene lost 0 bases and the J gene lost 0 bases, with 6 bases spanning the gap. Germline V lookup: CDR1 MNHEY, CDR2 SVGAGI. CDR3 in amino acids: CASSYSIYSYEQYF. The CDR3 nucleotides are TGTGCCAGCAGTTACTCGATCTACTCCTACGAGCAGTACTTC.

This chain links TRBV29-1 with TRBJ2-7, with 9 bases fitting TRBD1. The germline V gene encodes CDR1 SQVTM and CDR2 ANQGSEA. The CDR3 spans 14 residues. J lost 5 bases, V lost 2 bases, and 7 bases had no gene match. CDR3 residues: CSVEHRGRRDEQYF. As DNA, the CDR3 is TGCAGCGTTGAACACAGGGGGCGAAGGGACGAGCAGTACTTC.

The CDR3 loop is CASSPSASTYEQYF. CDR3 bases: TGTGCCAGCTCACCCTCGGCGTCTACCTACGAGCAGTACTTC. The chain employs TRBV18 and TRBJ2-7; D not certain. This CDR3 contains 14 residues. The germline V and J ends were trimmed by 3 bases and 2 bases, with 11 bases remaining between them. CDR1 and CDR2 (germline): KGHSH, LQKENI.

This chain connects TRBV10-3 to TRBJ2-2, with D perhaps TRBD1 (6 bases). The V end was cut by 4 bases, the J end by 3 bases, with 12 bases between. The CDR3 loop spans 15 amino acids. The germline V gene has CDR1 ENHRY and CDR2 SYGVKD. CDR3 loop: CAISVDSRHTGELFF. In DNA form, the CDR3 reads TGTGCCATCAGTGTGGACAGCCGACACACCGGGGAGCTGTTTTTT.

The rearrangement joins TRBV6-5 to TRBJ2-5, with no clear D. Germline CDR1 reads MNHEY; CDR2 reads SVGAGI. This CDR3 is 13 amino acids long. The ends were cut back, 6 bases at V and 2 bases at J, with 10 bases in the middle. This CDR3 reads CASRDLIQETQYF. The DNA of the CDR3 is TGTGCCAGCAGGGATCTTATACAAGAGACCCAGTACTTC.

J is TRBJ1-1 and V is TRBV4-1; D unresolved. The CDR3 is 13 residues long. Looked up from germline, CDR1 is MGHRA and CDR2 is YSYEKL. Trimming left V 1 base short and J 10 bases short, with 13 bases between. This CDR3 is CASSQATPNGAFF. CDR3 nucleotide sequence: TGCGCCAGCAGCCAAGCTACACCCAATGGAGCTTTCTTT.